This paragraph covers one T cell receptor beta chain sequence. No antigen is known for it. Base quality data are lacking; no much larger clone is found one base away. The donors were healthy, HIV-negative adults with no recently reported acute infections or vaccinations. All donors were Caucasian adults living in Nashville, Tennessee, USA. CD4+ T cells were enriched through magnetic negative selection, after which naive cells were positively selected on CD45RA and the remaining negative fraction served as the memory subset. Blood was obtained by leukapheresis, after which PBMCs were separated by Ficoll-Histopaque density gradient centrifugation and cryopreserved in liquid nitrogen vapor phase. Analytical flow cytometry was used to check the purity and quantity of every magnetically sorted T cell population. From each sorted fraction, genomic DNA was isolated and quantified by UV absorbance on a Nanodrop 2000c.

Using the deep immunoSEQ assay, multiplex PCR amplified TCR CDR3 regions from genomic DNA. For each cell subset, the extracted genomic DNA was distributed evenly across all wells of several immunoSEQ 96-well plates, and each plate served as one replicate. For sorted subsets, each replicate PCR was loaded with 200 ng genomic DNA, equivalent to 25,000 to 35,000 T cell genomes. Purified libraries were measured with a Qubit 3.0 fluorometer, size-checked on a Bioanalyzer 2100, and measured again with the KAPA Library Quantification kit. Every immunoSEQ 96-well plate was sequenced on a separate single-read 150-cycle Illumina NextSeq 550 flow cell. Concerning the study's data processing: Because only junctional sequences without quality scores were contained in the immunoSEQ output, filtering matching that applied to full-length reads could not be performed. To assign V/J genes and CDR3, sequences were annotated against IMGT germline references using PyIR, a Python wrapper for IgBLAST v1.9. Any read was removed if the V/J assignment was weak (E-value above 1e-6), the CDR3 was missing, or the read contained stop codons, out-of-frame junctions, or ambiguous translated residues. V3J clonotypes were defined as sequences sharing an identical inferred V gene, J gene, and CDR3 amino acid sequence. Percentage overlap between repertoires was computed as shared unique clonotypes divided by the size of the smaller repertoire. Repertoire richness was assessed with RTK rarefaction, the Chao1 estimator, and Recon v2.1 estimates of unobserved clonotypes. OLGA was used to compute generation probabilities for all TCRbeta clonotypes that the gDNA method yielded from several donors. TCRdb limited this immuneACCESS table to in-frame rearrangements with V and J called. A share of clones is missing; checked studies link under half to unresolved V genes, and the rest is unexplained. V, J and clone size reflect that table, while D and trimming were determined from the DNA. The sample has roughly 2 million clones on record, approximately 94% of them singletons. The ten largest clones represent 0.1% to 0.15% of the sample.

Trimming takes 11 bases from V and 5 bases from J, and the germline ends sit 12 bases apart. Via the germline V gene, CDR1 is MNHNS and CDR2 SASEGT. There are 12 amino acids in the CDR3, from cysteine to phenylalanine inclusive. Solely the CDR3 DNA is kept, with 36 bases framed from the first base. This entry is derived from a study of shared clonotypes between healthy human individuals (dated by TCRdb to about 2020). Regarding the research as a whole: A couple of women and a few men aged 18 to 49 years were included in the cohort. For each donor, three plates each were used for CD4 naive and CD4 memory, two plates were used for CD8 naive, and one plate was used for CD8 memory. Leukapheresis yielded between about 0.9 and 9 billion PBMCs per donor. Different laboratories and diverse techniques were used to prepare libraries and sequence TCR repertoires, to increase sequencing depth and limit assay-specific biases. To estimate repertoire size and how much clonotypes are shared between individuals, the study performed deep sequencing of blood TCR repertoires from a few healthy adults.

General findings and caveats noted by the study authors: Based on pairwise subsampling, the degree of clonotype sharing among donors was expected to be affected by sequencing depth. Because the study included only a small number of donors, the genetic and exposure-history diversity represented was limited. Clonotypes shared by all four sorted-subset donors showed higher generation probabilities than non-shared clonotypes. Even with the large sequencing depth, rarefaction of the sorted-subset datasets indicated that sequencing was incomplete. Sampling was restricted to blood, and TCR repertoires in tissue are likely to differ from TCR repertoires in blood. Sharing across a few donors was observed for approximately 5% of naive CD4, less than 4% of naive CD8, about 2.3% of memory CD4, and around 0.44% of memory CD8 clonotypes. Naive subsets generally had larger estimated clonotype richness than memory subsets did.

The source is a man aged 18 to 30 in good health. Rearrangement joined TRBV6-1 to TRBJ2-2; D gene: possibly TRBD2, on 6 matching bases. Sequences were obtained from naive CD4+ T cells sorted from blood. Reading the label with the study, this specimen's cell subset or site is: CD45RA+ positively selected. Here the CDR3 is given as CAVGGLTGELFF. The DNA sequence is TGTGCCGTTGGGGGGTTAACCGGGGAGCTGTTTTTT.